This TCR beta chain appears in the sequencing data of a study of cytomegalovirus exposure and HLA in healthy donors. This clone was picked up a small number of times. The study ran its PCR with 60 Vbeta and 13 Jbeta primers. Produced via immunoSEQ multiplex PCR; TCRdb's table is partial and in-frame only. The table shows roughly 180,000 clones, with less than 80% occurring only once. The sequencing input was PBMCs. The clonotype comes from a female donor in good health and CMV-seronegative.

The chain's CDR3 is CASSSPGQATTTQYF. CDR3 nucleotides: TGTGCCAGCAGTTCTCCGGGACAGGCTACCACTACGCAGTATTTT. The chain employs TRBV28 and TRBJ2-3; 8 bases are a match to TRBD1. After removal of 4 bases from V and 8 bases from J, the junction contained 11 bases not matched to a gene. The CDR3 has 15 amino acids. Germline V gene sequence: CDR1 MDHEN, CDR2 SYDVKM.